The subject of this entry is one T cell receptor beta chain. The antigen is undetermined. Deletions cut 0 bases from V and 6 bases from J, with 8 bases between. This CDR3 has 13 amino acids. Germline CDR1 and CDR2: LNHNV and YYDKDF (reference sequence). All trial patients relapsed after autologous stem cell transplantation. This specimen comes from a study of PD-1 blockade in classical Hodgkin lymphoma. General study findings and limits: By cycle point C4D1, TCR diversity had risen significantly in CD4+ cells (but not CD8+ cells). Patients with a complete response exhibited baseline diversity comparable to newly diagnosed patients. Possible causes of repertoire differences, disease activity or prior therapy, remain undefined.

TCRdb's copy holds only in-frame clones and misses some; the assay was immunoSEQ multiplex PCR. Seen here are tens of thousands of clones, about 88% observed once, and the top ten hold approximately 12%. This sequence joins TRBV15 and TRBJ1-1; unclear D gene. Sequenced material: peripheral blood mononuclear cells (PBMCs), taken before the second cycle of nivolumab. This receptor was taken from a human donor with classical Hodgkin lymphoma. CDR3 sequence reads: CATSRESEAEAFF. Here the CDR3 DNA reads TGTGCCACCAGCAGAGAATCAGAAGCTGAAGCTTTCTTT.